This T cell receptor (beta chain) stems from a study of T cells in Graves' hyperthyroidism and ophthalmopathy. Study as a whole: Once the initial diagnosis was made, peripheral blood was obtained before any treatment. Study-wide points: Ophthalmopathy was separated from stable hyperthyroidism by a 13 V-J model.

Patients were aged 18 to 65, had disease duration under 2 months, and had newly diagnosed hyperthyroidism. More than 8 ml fresh peripheral blood yielded the PBMCs. Amplified TCR beta CDR3 regions came from RNA transcripts. HTBI primers were used for first-round RT-PCR of the TCR CDR3. TCRdb reanalysed the multiplex PCR reads using MiXCR and keeps one entry per CDR3 protein. Here the sample spans 690,000 or so distinct CDR3 sequences, around a sixth being singletons. Note on this clonotype: No antigen is known for it.

The TCR sequence derives from a woman aged 50 to 60 with Graves' hyperthyroidism that later progressed to Graves' ophthalmopathy. Source material: blood.

Here the CDR3 reads CASRRGVNGNQPQHF. CDR3 sequence (DNA): TGTGCCAGCAGGAGGGGGGTCAACGGCAATCAGCCCCAGCATTTT. This rearrangement joins TRBV5-5 to TRBJ1-5; D possibly corresponds to TRBD1 (6 bases). The germline V gene encodes CDR1 SGHKS and CDR2 YYEKEE (reference sequence). V shed 5 bases and J shed 2 bases, with 14 bases lying between them. This CDR3 spans 15 amino acids.